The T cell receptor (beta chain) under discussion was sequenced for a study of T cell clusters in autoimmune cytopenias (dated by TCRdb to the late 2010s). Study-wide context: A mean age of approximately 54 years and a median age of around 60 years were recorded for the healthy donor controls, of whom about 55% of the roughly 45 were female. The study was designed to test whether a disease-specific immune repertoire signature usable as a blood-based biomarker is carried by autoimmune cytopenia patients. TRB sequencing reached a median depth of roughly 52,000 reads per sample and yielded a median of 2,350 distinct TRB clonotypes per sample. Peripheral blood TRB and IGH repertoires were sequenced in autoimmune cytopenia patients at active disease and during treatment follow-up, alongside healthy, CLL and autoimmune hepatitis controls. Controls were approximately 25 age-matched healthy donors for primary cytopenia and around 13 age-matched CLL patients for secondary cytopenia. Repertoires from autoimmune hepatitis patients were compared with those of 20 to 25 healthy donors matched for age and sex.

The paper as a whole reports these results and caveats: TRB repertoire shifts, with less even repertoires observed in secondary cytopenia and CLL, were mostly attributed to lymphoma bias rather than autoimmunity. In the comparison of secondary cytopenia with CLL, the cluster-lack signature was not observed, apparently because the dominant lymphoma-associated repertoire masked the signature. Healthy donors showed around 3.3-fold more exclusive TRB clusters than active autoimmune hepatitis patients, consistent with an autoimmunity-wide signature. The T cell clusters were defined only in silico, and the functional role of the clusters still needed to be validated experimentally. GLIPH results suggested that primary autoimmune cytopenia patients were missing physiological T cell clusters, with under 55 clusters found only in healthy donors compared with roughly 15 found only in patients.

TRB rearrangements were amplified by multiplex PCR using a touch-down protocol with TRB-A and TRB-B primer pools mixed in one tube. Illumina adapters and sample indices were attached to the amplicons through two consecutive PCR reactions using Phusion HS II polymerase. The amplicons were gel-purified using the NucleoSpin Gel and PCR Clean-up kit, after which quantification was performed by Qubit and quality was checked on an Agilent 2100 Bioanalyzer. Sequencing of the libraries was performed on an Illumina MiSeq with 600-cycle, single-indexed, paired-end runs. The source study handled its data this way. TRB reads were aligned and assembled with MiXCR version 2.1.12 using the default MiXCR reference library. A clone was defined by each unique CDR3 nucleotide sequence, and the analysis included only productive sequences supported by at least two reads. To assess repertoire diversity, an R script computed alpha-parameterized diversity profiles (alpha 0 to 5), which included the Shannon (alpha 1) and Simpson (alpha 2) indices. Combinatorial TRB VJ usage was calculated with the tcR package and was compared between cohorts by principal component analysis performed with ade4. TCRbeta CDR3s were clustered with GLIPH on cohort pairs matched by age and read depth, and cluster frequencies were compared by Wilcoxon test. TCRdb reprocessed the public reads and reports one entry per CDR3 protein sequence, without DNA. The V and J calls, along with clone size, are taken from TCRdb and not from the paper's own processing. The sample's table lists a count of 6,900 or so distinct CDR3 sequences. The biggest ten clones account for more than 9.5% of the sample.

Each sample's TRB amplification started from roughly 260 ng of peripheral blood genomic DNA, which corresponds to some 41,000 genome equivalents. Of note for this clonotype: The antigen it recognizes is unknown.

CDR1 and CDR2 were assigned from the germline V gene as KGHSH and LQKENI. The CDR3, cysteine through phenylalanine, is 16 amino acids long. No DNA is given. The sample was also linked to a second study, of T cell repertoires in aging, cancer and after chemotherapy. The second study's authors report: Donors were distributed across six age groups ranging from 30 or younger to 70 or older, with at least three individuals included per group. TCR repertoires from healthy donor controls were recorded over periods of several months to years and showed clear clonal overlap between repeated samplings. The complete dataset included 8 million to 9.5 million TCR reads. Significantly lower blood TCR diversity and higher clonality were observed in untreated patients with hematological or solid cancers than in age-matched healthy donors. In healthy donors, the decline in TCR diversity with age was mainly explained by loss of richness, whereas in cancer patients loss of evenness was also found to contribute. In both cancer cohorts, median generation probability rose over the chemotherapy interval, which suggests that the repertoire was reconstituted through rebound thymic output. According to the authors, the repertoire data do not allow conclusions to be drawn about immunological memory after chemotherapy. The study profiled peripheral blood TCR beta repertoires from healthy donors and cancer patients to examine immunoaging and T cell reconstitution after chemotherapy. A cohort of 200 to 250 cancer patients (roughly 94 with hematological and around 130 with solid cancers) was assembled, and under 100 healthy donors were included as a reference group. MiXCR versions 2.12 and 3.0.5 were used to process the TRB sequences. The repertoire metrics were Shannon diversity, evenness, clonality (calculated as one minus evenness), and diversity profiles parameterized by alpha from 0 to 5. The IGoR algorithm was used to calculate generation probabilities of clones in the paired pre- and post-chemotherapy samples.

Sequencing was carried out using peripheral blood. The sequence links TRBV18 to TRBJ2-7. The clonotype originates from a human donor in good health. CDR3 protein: CASSPTGTSFSYEQYF.